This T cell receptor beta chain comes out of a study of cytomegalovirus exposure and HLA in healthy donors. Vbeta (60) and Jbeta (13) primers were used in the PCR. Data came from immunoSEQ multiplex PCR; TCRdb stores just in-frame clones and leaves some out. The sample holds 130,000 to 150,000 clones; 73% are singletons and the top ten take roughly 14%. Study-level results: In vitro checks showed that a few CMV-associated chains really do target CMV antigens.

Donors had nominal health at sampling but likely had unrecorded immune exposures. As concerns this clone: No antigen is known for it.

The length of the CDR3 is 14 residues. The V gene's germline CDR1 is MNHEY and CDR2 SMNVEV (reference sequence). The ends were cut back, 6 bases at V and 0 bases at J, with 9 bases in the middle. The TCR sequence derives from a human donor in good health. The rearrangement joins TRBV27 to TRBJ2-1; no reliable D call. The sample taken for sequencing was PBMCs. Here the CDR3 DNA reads TGTGCCAGCAGCCCTGAGAGCTCCTACAATGAGCAGTTCTTC. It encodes CASSPESSYNEQFF.